This TCR beta chain derives from a study of CD8+CD57+ T cells in acquired aplastic anemia. Looking at the study overall: Quantities of DNA derived from sorted CD4+ and CD8+ cells averaged roughly 3 ug. On average, healthy donors gave 9 million to 11 million reads for CD4+ cells.

General study findings and limits: The number of CD8+ CDR3 sequences shared by patients and controls was approximately 28. Significant differences in CD8+ Simpson's diversity were not observed between patients and controls.

TCR beta VDJ and CDR3 profiles were obtained from a genomic DNA template. TCRdb reanalysed the reads using MiXCR and keeps one entry per CDR3 protein. The table records about 170,000 distinct CDR3 sequences, just under 65% of them present only once. This clonotype was picked up one time. Its antigen is still unknown. This receptor was obtained from a human donor in good health. The material sequenced was sorted CD4+, CD8+, or CD8+CD57+ T cells (not recorded which) from PBMCs.

The CDR3 bases are TGTGCCACCTCCCGGGACAGGGTTACAGATACGCAGTATTTT. It specifies CATSRDRVTDTQYF. The chain has TRBV25-1 and TRBJ2-3; TRBD1 matches 9 bases. This CDR3 is built from 14 residues. CDR1 and CDR2 (germline): MGHDK, SYGVNS. The junction had 8 bases not matched to a gene; V was cut back by 10 bases and J by 3 bases. The whole variable domain, remainder taken from reference TRBV25-1 and TRBJ2-3, is EADIYQTPRYLVIGTGKKITLECSQTMGHDKMYWYQQDPGMELHLIHYSYGVNSTEKGDLSSESTVSRIRTEHFPLTLESARPSHTSQYLCATSRDRVTDTQYFGPGTRLTVL.